The text below deals with one TCR beta chain. After thawing and overnight rest, PBMC were stained with GMM-loaded CD1B tetramer, viability dye and anti-CD3 for sorting. CD1B tetramers were loaded with Rhodococcus equi-derived C32 glucose monomycolate. Each donor contributed roughly 91,000 sorted tetramer-negative cells. This record comes from a study of T cells in tuberculosis. Findings and caveats of the study: T cells binding CD1B-GMM tetramer weakly possibly escaped the sort.

Measured with immunoSEQ multiplex PCR; TCRdb has only the in-frame clones, and not every one. Of about 58,000 clones listed, 88% are singletons. Germline CDR1 and CDR2: SNHLY and FYNNEI. Between the trimmed V and J ends, which lost 4 bases and 2 bases, there was a span of 14 bases. CDR3 length equals 15 residues. The sequence came from an adult woman with latent tuberculosis. Sequencing was performed on CD1b-GMM tetramer-negative cells sorted from PBMCs. The chain is built from TRBV2 and TRBJ1-2; D not certain. This chain's CDR3 is CASSGGLQLNYGYTF. As DNA, the CDR3 is TGTGCCAGCAGTGGTGGGTTACAGCTAAACTATGGCTACACCTTC.